Below, 10 T cell receptor beta chains from the same sample are listed, as sequenced in a study of blood T cell repertoires in COVID-19. Some clones are missing from TCRdb's copy, which holds only in-frame ones; the method was immunoSEQ multiplex PCR. The sample carries about 100,000 clones, roughly nine tenths recorded once. The specimen sequenced was peripheral blood. All receptors come from a man in his fifties with active COVID-19.

The chain employs TRBV18 and TRBJ1-1; no reliable D call. The CDR3 runs to 14 residues. V lost 2 bases and J 7 bases, leaving 14 bases between the germline ends. CDR1 and CDR2 (germline): KGHSH, LQKENI. Here the CDR3 reads CASSPSPDNGEAFF. The CDR3 coding sequence is TGTGCCAGCTCACCATCACCAGACAATGGTGAAGCTTTCTTT.

V gene TRBV19 combines with J gene TRBJ1-1; D is unclear. Deletions cut 3 bases from V and 6 bases from J, with 11 bases between. This CDR3 contains 13 residues. CDR1 is LNHDA, CDR2 SQIVND, per germline (reference sequence). The CDR3 DNA reads as TGTGCCAGTAGTATGCGGGTGGTCGCTGAAGCTTTCTTT. Amino acids: CASSMRVVAEAFF. The full variable domain, its missing parts supplied by reference TRBV19 and TRBJ1-1, is DGGITQSPKYLFRKEGQNVTLSCEQNLNHDAMYWYRQDPGQGLRLIYYSQIVNDFQKGDIAEGYSVSREKKESFPLTVTSAQKNPTAFYLCASSMRVVAEAFFGQGTRLTVV.

The rearrangement joins TRBV19 to TRBJ1-3; 9 positions match TRBD1. CDR3 size: 13 residues. Germline V gene lookup returns CDR1 LNHDA and CDR2 SQIVND (reference sequence). J lost 4 bases, V lost 8 bases, and 3 bases had no gene match. CDR3 region: CASLGQGGNTIYF. The CDR3 bases are TGTGCCAGTCTTGGACAGGGGGGAAACACCATATATTTT.

The J gene is TRBJ2-3, the V gene TRBV9; 10 bases are a match to TRBD2. The CDR3 has 15 amino acids. Germline V gene sequence: CDR1 SGDLS, CDR2 YYNGEE. J gave up 6 bases and V 4 bases, and 8 bases lay outside the gene matches. The DNA for the CDR3 is TGTGCCAGCAGCCCCCGGGATAGCGGGGGGGATACGCAGTATTTT. As protein: CASSPRDSGGDTQYF. The full variable domain, completed using reference TRBV9 and TRBJ2-3, is DSGVTQTPKHLITATGQRVTLRCSPRSGDLSVYWYQQSLDQGLQFLIQYYNGEERAKGNILERFSAQQFPDLHSELNLSSLELGDSALYFCASSPRDSGGDTQYFGPGTRLTVL.

The chain is built from TRBV7-6 and TRBJ2-3; 11 bases line up with TRBD2. J was trimmed by 7 bases and V by 1 base; bases with no gene match: 7. CDR3 size: 16 residues. CDR1 is SGHVS, CDR2 FNYEAQ, per germline. The CDR3 DNA is TGTGCCAGCAGCTTAGTCTCCCTAGCGGGGGGTTATACGCAGTATTTT. This codes for CASSLVSLAGGYTQYF.

Only a few counts were recorded for this clone. The J gene is TRBJ1-6, the V gene TRBV6-5, with 7 bases fitting TRBD1. Germline V gene sequence: CDR1 MNHEY, CDR2 SVGAGI. The V and J ends lost 6 bases and 4 bases, in that order; junction bases with no gene match: 6. The length of the CDR3 is 15 residues. The CDR3 bases are TGTGCCAGCAGCCTTGGGACAGAGTATAATTCACCCCTCCACTTT. This translates into CASSLGTEYNSPLHF.

The chain couples TRBV18 to TRBJ2-6; 10 bases fit TRBD2. Trimming removed 1 base from V and 1 base from J; junction bases left unmatched: 7. Looked up from germline, CDR1 is KGHSH and CDR2 is LQKENI. There are 19 residues in the CDR3. DNA for the CDR3: TGTGCCAGCTCACCACGGCTAGCGGGGGATCTTTCTGGGGCCAACGTCCTGACTTTC. It codes for CASSPRLAGDLSGANVLTF.

The chain uses TRBV7-9 and TRBJ2-5; weak D call: TRBD2 (6 bases). Germline CDR1 SEHNR, CDR2 FQNEAQ (reference sequence). V was cut by 8 bases and J by 1 base, with 17 bases left in between. CDR3 length: 15 amino acids. The CDR3 loop is CASGLYGGFQETQYF. The CDR3, as DNA: TGTGCCAGCGGACTCTACGGGGGTTTCCAAGAGACCCAGTACTTC.

The rearrangement joins TRBV3-1 (or the pseudogene TRBV3-2) to TRBJ2-3; 12 bases line up with TRBD2. CDR1 is LGHDT and CDR2 is YNNKEL in the germline V gene (reference sequence). Germline trimming cut 4 bases from V and 2 bases from J; bases unmatched to any gene: 4. This CDR3 comprises 16 residues. The CDR3 nucleotides read TGTGCCAGCAGCCGCAGGACTAGCGGGGCCACAGATACGCAGTATTTT. Encoded protein: CASSRRTSGATDTQYF.

The CDR3 protein is CASSYLFWGGHEQFF. The DNA for the CDR3 is TGTGCCAGCAGCTACCTTTTCTGGGGGGGACATGAGCAGTTCTTC. The chain couples TRBV11-2 to TRBJ2-1; 7 nucleotides agree with TRBD2. This CDR3 spans 15 amino acids. Germline assignment: CDR1 SGHAT and CDR2 FQNNGV. V was pared by 4 bases and J by 8 bases, with 11 bases of the junction left unmatched.